The 7 T cell receptor beta chains in this list originate from one sample, sequenced in a study of STAT3 mutations in large granular lymphocyte leukemia. The study's findings and limits: In T-cell large granular lymphocyte leukemia, about half of patients showed multiple immunodominant subclonotypes.

Clones were sequenced by immunoSEQ multiplex PCR, and TCRdb holds only the in-frame ones, with some missing. The top ten hold around 0.44% of the sample, which has roughly 40,000 clones, 80% to 85% seen once. No antigen has been assigned to these receptors. Sequenced input: PBMCs. The receptors were gathered from a human donor with T large granular lymphocyte leukemia. Some clones in this sample may be carry-over from other donors' samples.

The rearrangement links TRBV5-1 to TRBJ2-5, with TRBD1 matching 7 bases. The germline gives CDR1 SGHRS, CDR2 YFSETQ. The CDR3 sequence is 15 residues long. The V gene end was trimmed by 5 bases and the J gene end by 1 base; junction bases not matched to a gene: 8. The CDR3 region is CASRGQLVSQETQYF. CDR3 in DNA: TGCGCCAGCAGGGGACAGCTAGTAAGCCAAGAGACCCAGTACTTC.

CDR3 in amino acids: CASSLDTGTRSGEQFF. CDR3 nucleotide sequence: TGTGCCAGCAGCTTGGATACGGGGACCAGGTCAGGTGAGCAGTTCTTC. V gene TRBV5-8 combines with J gene TRBJ2-1, with D perhaps matching TRBD1 or TRBD2 (5 bases each). There are 16 residues in the CDR3. Deletions cut 0 bases from V and 9 bases from J, with 19 bases between. The V gene's germline CDR1 is SGHTS and CDR2 YDEGEE.

V and J are TRBV9 and TRBJ1-6; D gene unclear. Trimming pared 3 bases from V and 9 bases from J, leaving 10 bases between. In germline, CDR1 is SGDLS, CDR2 YYNGEE. CDR3 length: 13 amino acids. The CDR3 region has the DNA TGTGCCAGCAGCGGGAGGCTTTCTTCACCCCTCCACTTT. Encoded protein: CASSGRLSSPLHF.

In its sample, this clone was seen once. The chain employs TRBV4-3 and TRBJ1-1; D not resolved. This CDR3 spans 14 amino acids. Trimming shortened V by 4 bases and J by 2 bases, and 11 bases separated the two germline ends. Germline CDR1 is LGHNA and CDR2 is YSLEER. This chain's CDR3 is CASSPRRYNTEAFF. As DNA, the CDR3 is TGCGCCAGCAGCCCACGGCGGTACAACACTGAAGCTTTCTTT.

V usage is TRBV28 and J usage is TRBJ2-7; TRBD1 or TRBD2 may be the D gene (8 bases each). The CDR3 is made up of 16 amino acids. CDR1 is MDHEN and CDR2 is SYDVKM in the germline V gene. The ends were cut back, 6 bases at V and 0 bases at J, with 18 bases in the middle. The CDR3: CASRTGGTGTSYEQYF. CDR3 DNA sequence: TGTGCCAGCAGGACGGGGGGGACAGGTACCTCCTACGAGCAGTACTTC.

The CDR3, as DNA: TGTGCCAGCAGTGGGGCAGGCCGAAGCTCCTATAATTCACCCCTCCACTTT. Encoded protein: CASSGAGRSSYNSPLHF. The genes are TRBV2 and TRBJ1-6; D call uncertain. The ends were cut back, 4 bases at V and 0 bases at J, with 13 bases in the middle. CDR1 and CDR2 (germline): SNHLY, FYNNEI. CDR3 length: 17 residues.

This clone was seen a single time. The V and J genes are TRBV6-5 and TRBJ1-6; no reliable D call. The CDR3 loop spans 15 amino acids. CDR1 MNHEY and CDR2 SVGAGI come from the germline V gene. Trimming removed 2 bases from V and 6 bases from J, with 11 bases in between. CDR3 in DNA: TGTGCCAGCAGTTACACCGGACGGAGTAATTCACCCCTCCACTTT. Its protein is CASSYTGRSNSPLHF.